One sample yielded the 14 T cell receptor beta chains listed below, sequenced in a study of blood T cell repertoires in COVID-19. The method was immunoSEQ multiplex PCR; TCRdb's version includes in-frame clones alone and lacks a portion of them. The table shows over 250,000 clones, with around 87% occurring only once. Specimen: PBMCs or T cells enriched from blood (not recorded which). Receptor source: a young woman who had recovered from COVID-19.

The chain employs TRBV7-2 and TRBJ1-6, with 8 positions matching TRBD1. CDR1 and CDR2 (germline): SGHTA, FQGNSA. J lost 11 bases, V lost 3 bases, and 6 bases had no gene match. This CDR3 is 14 amino acids long. CDR3 DNA: TGTGCCAGCAGCTTCGGACAGGGTGGAGCACCCCTCCACTTT. Its translation is CASSFGQGGAPLHF.

V gene TRBV7-3 combines with J gene TRBJ2-3; D may be TRBD1 (5 bases). There are 15 residues in the CDR3. Germline V gene lookup returns CDR1 SGHTA and CDR2 FQGTGA. V was trimmed by 3 bases and J by 4 bases, leaving 14 bases between them. CDR3 nucleotide sequence: TGTGCCAGCAGCTTGATCCCAGGGCACGCAGATACGCAGTATTTT. Its translation is CASSLIPGHADTQYF.

This rearrangement joins TRBV19 to TRBJ1-2; tentative D call: TRBD1 (5 bases). CDR3 length equals 17 residues. Germline lookup yields CDR1 LNHDA and CDR2 SQIVND (reference sequence). Trimming removed 4 bases from V and 3 bases from J, with 21 bases in between. The CDR3 protein is CASSTPGGLERDYGYTF. The DNA of the CDR3 is TGTGCCAGTAGTACCCCGGGGGGACTCGAGAGGGACTATGGCTACACCTTC.

The chain uses TRBV5-6 and TRBJ2-4, with D unclear. Trimming pared 0 bases from V and 0 bases from J, leaving 19 bases between. The germline CDR1 and CDR2 sequences are SGHDT and YYEEEE. There are 19 residues in the CDR3. In nucleotides, the CDR3 is TGTGCCAGCAGCTTGGCTTGGCCTCCAAGAATCTTAGCCAAAAACATTCAGTACTTC. It translates to CASSLAWPPRILAKNIQYF.

In this sample, this clone turned up once. As DNA, the CDR3 is TGTGCCAGCAGGCAGGACATGTGGGGCGAGCAGTACTTC. As protein: CASRQDMWGEQYF. This chain connects TRBV12-3 or TRBV12-4 to TRBJ2-7, with D perhaps TRBD1 (5 bases). The CDR3 extends over 13 amino acids. V was shortened by 6 bases and J by 6 bases, with 15 bases between the two germline ends.

A remark on this clone: Other nucleotide sequences in the sample specify the same CDR3. The rearrangement uses TRBV5-1 and TRBJ2-3; 13 bases fit TRBD2. CDR3 size: 16 residues. After removal of 0 bases from V and 3 bases from J, the junction contained 1 base not matched to a gene. Germline V gene lookup returns CDR1 SGHRS and CDR2 YFSETQ. Written as DNA, the CDR3 is TGCGCCAGCAGCTTGGAGGGACTAGCGGGGACAGATACGCAGTATTTT. Its protein product is CASSLEGLAGTDTQYF.

This clone occurred once. The CDR3 loop is CASSAQAGLTEAFF. Here the CDR3 DNA reads TGTGCCAGCAGCGCCCAGGCGGGGCTCACTGAAGCTTTCTTT. The chain uses TRBV9 and TRBJ1-1; tentative D call: TRBD1 (5 bases). Germline-derived CDR1 and CDR2 are SGDLS and YYNGEE. The CDR3 length is 14 residues. V shed 3 bases and J shed 4 bases, with 13 bases lying between them.

The chain is built from TRBV28 and TRBJ2-5; D is uncertain. The CDR3 is 14 amino acids. V was pared by 8 bases and J by 4 bases, with 17 bases between. Germline V CDR1 and CDR2: MDHEN, SYDVKM. In DNA, the CDR3 is TGTGCCAGCTCCCTCCCGAGGTTGGGAGAGACCCAGTACTTC. This gives the protein CASSLPRLGETQYF. Full variable domain (rest looked up from reference TRBV28 and TRBJ2-5): DVKVTQSSRYLVKRTGEKVFLECVQDMDHENMFWYRQDPGLGLRLIYFSYDVKMKEKGDIPEGYSVSREKKERFSLILESASTNQTSMYLCASSLPRLGETQYFGPGTRLLVL.

In DNA, the CDR3 is TGTGCCAGCAGCTTGGGCAGGCCGGGTGGGAGCCAGCAGTACTTC. It specifies CASSLGRPGGSQQYF. The chain is built from TRBV7-6 and TRBJ2-7, with TRBD2 as a possible D gene (5 bases). The V and J ends lost 3 bases and 8 bases respectively, with 20 bases between them. Germline loops: CDR1 SGHVS, CDR2 FNYEAQ. The CDR3 is 15 amino acids.

The V and J genes are TRBV5-4 and TRBJ2-3; no firm D call. The germline gives CDR1 SGHNT, CDR2 YYREEE (reference sequence). The CDR3 runs 13 residues. V lost 4 bases to trimming and J lost 0 bases, with 6 bases between them. CDR3 in amino acids: CASSPVSTDTQYF. As DNA, the CDR3 is TGTGCCAGCAGCCCCGTTAGCACAGATACGCAGTATTTT.

The chain combines TRBV7-9 with TRBJ1-2; 10 nucleotides match TRBD1. Germline lookup yields CDR1 SEHNR and CDR2 FQNEAQ (reference sequence). The CDR3 is 17 amino acids. Unmatched junction bases numbered 13, after V lost 4 bases and J lost 5 bases. CDR3 sequence reads: CASSYHRGTGVLYGYTF. CDR3 DNA: TGTGCCAGCAGCTACCACAGAGGGACAGGGGTTTTGTATGGCTACACCTTC. Full variable domain (missing parts from reference TRBV7-9 and TRBJ1-2): DTGVSQNPRHKITKRGQNVTFRCDPISEHNRLYWYRQTLGQGPEFLTYFQNEAQLEKSRLLSDRFSAERPKGSFSTLEIQRTEQGDSAMYLCASSYHRGTGVLYGYTFGSGTRLTVV.

The rearrangement links TRBV3-1 (or the pseudogene TRBV3-2) to TRBJ2-3; perhaps TRBD1 as D (6 bases). Trimming left V 4 bases short and J 15 bases short, with 23 bases between. Germline V lookup: CDR1 LGHDT, CDR2 YNNKEL (reference sequence). CDR3 length: 14 residues. The CDR3 spells CASSPEVLGGVHYF. The CDR3 DNA is TGTGCCAGCAGCCCCGAGGTTCTTGGGGGCGTACATTATTTT.

The chain is built from TRBV6-2 or TRBV6-3 and TRBJ2-7; a possible D gene is TRBD1 (6 bases). V lost 3 bases and J lost 2, with 17 bases in between. The CDR3 extends over 16 amino acids. Per germline, CDR1 MNHEY and CDR2 SVGEGT. In nucleotides, the CDR3 is TGTGCCAGCAGTTATTTGCAGGGGTACCCAACCTACGAGCAGTACTTC. Protein sequence: CASSYLQGYPTYEQYF.

The rearrangement joins TRBV11-2 to TRBJ2-1, with a weak D call TRBD2 (6 bases). This CDR3 comprises 15 residues. Trimming removed 1 base from V and 7 bases from J, with 14 bases in between. Germline V gives CDR1 SGHAT, CDR2 FQNNGV. In nucleotides, the CDR3 is TGTGCCAGCAGCTTAGCGGGGACTTACATTAATGAGCAGTTCTTC. Translation gives CASSLAGTYINEQFF.